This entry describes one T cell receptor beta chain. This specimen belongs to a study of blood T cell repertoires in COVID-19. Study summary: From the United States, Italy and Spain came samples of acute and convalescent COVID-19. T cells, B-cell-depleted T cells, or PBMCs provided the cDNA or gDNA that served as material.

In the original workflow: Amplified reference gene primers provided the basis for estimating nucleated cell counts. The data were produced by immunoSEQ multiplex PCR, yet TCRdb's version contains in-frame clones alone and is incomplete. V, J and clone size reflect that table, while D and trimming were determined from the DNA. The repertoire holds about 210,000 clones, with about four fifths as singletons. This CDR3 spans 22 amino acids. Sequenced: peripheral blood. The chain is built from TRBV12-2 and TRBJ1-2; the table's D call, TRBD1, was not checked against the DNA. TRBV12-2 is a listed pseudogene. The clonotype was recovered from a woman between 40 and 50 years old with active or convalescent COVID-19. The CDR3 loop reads CASRLGLLAGALNDTWRYGYTF. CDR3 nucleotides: TGTGCAAGTCGCTTAGGATTATTAGCTGGGGCCCTTAACGATACTTGGCGCTATGGCTACACCTTC.